This TCR beta chain is drawn from a study of T cells in Graves' hyperthyroidism and ophthalmopathy. Study-wide points: A 13 V-J model separated ophthalmopathy from stable hyperthyroidism.

Germline V gene data show CDR1 as KGHSH and CDR2 as LQKENI. This CDR3 is built from 15 residues. Trimming cost V 3 bases and J 0 bases, with 12 bases left between them. This clonotype was observed a few times. Its specificity is unknown. The TCR beta CDR3 regions underwent amplification using RNA transcripts as the source. RT-PCR in the first round (using the HTBI primer set) targeted the TCR CDR3. From the multiplex PCR reads, TCRdb called clonotypes with MiXCR, one entry per CDR3 protein. The table includes 550,000 to 800,000 distinct CDR3 sequences, 17% detected once. Sample: blood. The receptor comes from a man aged 45 to 65 with Graves' hyperthyroidism. V usage is TRBV18 and J usage is TRBJ2-7; TRBD1 might be the D (6 bases). The CDR3 coding sequence is TGTGCCAGCTCACCTGGCTTGGACAGCTCCTACGAGCAGTACTTC. It is translated as CASSPGLDSSYEQYF.